Sequencing of this TCR beta chain was carried out in a study of regulatory T cells in long-lasting Graves disease. Time point denoted: newly diagnosed GD, antithyroid drugs for less than 3 months. Scientists built the TCR library using RNA that was extracted from PBMCs. A few counts support this clonotype. HTBI primers from iRepertoire and Arm-PCR of CDR3 regions yielded the TCR beta libraries. Each CDR3 protein gets one entry after TCRdb re-called the multiplex PCR reads with MiXCR. The table has about 620,000 distinct CDR3 sequences, roughly 15% seen once; the top ten hold more than 15%. In addition, the sample was reused for a study of T cells in Graves' hyperthyroidism and ophthalmopathy.

Here the sequenced sample was peripheral blood mononuclear cells (PBMCs), taken at new diagnosis, from a patient treated with antithyroid drugs. This receptor was identified in a woman in her 30s with Graves disease.

This CDR3 is CASSPGVLGDEQFF. CDR3 DNA: TGTGCCAGCTCACCGGGGGTGCTCGGAGATGAGCAGTTCTTC. The J gene is TRBJ2-1, the V gene TRBV18; D might be TRBD1 or TRBD2, each matching 5 bases. Germline loops: CDR1 KGHSH, CDR2 LQKENI. The ends were cut back, 3 bases at V and 8 bases at J, with 14 bases in the middle. The CDR3 is 14 amino acids.